Following are 11 T cell receptor beta chains from one sample sequenced in a study of vaccination effects on CD4 cells after COVID-19. Sequencing followed a ViraFEST assay step that expanded antigen-specific CD4+ T cells with viral peptide pools. Having been cultured for about ten days, the cells underwent CD4+ T cell isolation. Two-dose vaccination with either BNT162b2 or mRNA-1273 was given to the participants. These receptors' antigens are unknown. Some clones are missing from TCRdb's copy, which holds only in-frame ones; the method was immunoSEQ multiplex PCR. The sample holds some 29,000 clones; under 85% are singletons and the top ten take about a sixth. The material sequenced was CD4+ T cells from PBMCs cultured with HCoV-OC43 spike peptides, taken after COVID-19 vaccination. Subset given: HCoV-OC43 spike overlapping peptide pool stimulation. These receptor sequences come from a human donor who received a COVID-19 vaccine.

CDR3 coding DNA: TGTGCCAGCTCGACAGGCACGGTCGCTTTCTTT. It specifies CASSTGTVAFF. This chain connects TRBV6-5 to TRBJ1-1; D is possibly TRBD1 (6 bases). Trimming shortened V by 8 bases and J by 11 bases, and 15 bases separated the two germline ends. The CDR3 consists of 11 residues. The germline V gene encodes CDR1 MNHEY and CDR2 SVGAGI.

The J gene is TRBJ1-5, the V gene TRBV4-1; D not certain. The CDR3 consists of 14 residues. V lost 1 base and J lost 3, with 7 bases in between. Germline V lookup: CDR1 MGHRA, CDR2 YSYEKL. The CDR3 here is CASSQGGSNQPQHF. The CDR3 coding sequence is TGCGCCAGCAGCCAAGGAGGCTCCAATCAGCCCCAGCATTTT.

The chain employs TRBV10-3 and TRBJ1-2, with D possibly TRBD1 on 5 matching bases. V lost 10 bases, J lost 8 bases, and 20 bases lay in between. This CDR3 contains 13 residues. Per the germline V gene, CDR1 is ENHRY and CDR2 is SYGVKD. CDR3 DNA sequence: TGTGCCACGTCGCCTGGAGGGGAATGGGGCTACACCTTC. Its protein is CATSPGGEWGYTF.

This rearrangement joins TRBV10-3 to TRBJ2-6, with a tentative D call TRBD2 (6 bases). The CDR3 sequence is 16 residues long. Germline V gives CDR1 ENHRY, CDR2 SYGVKD. The V end lost 5 bases, the J end lost 3 bases, and 14 bases lay between the germline ends. This CDR3 reads CAISSRGTGGANVLTF. CDR3 nucleotides: TGTGCCATCAGTTCCCGGGGGACCGGTGGGGCCAACGTCCTGACTTTC.

The chain employs TRBV6-6 and TRBJ1-4, with 9 bases lining up with TRBD1. The CDR3 is made up of 14 amino acids. Germline V gene sequence: CDR1 MNHNY, CDR2 SVGAGI (reference sequence). V trimming: 6 bases; J trimming: 7 bases; junction bases outside the gene matches: 6. The CDR3 protein is CASRTGGFGEKLFF. CDR3 DNA: TGTGCCAGCAGGACAGGGGGGTTTGGTGAAAAACTGTTTTTT.

The chain recombines TRBV6-5 with TRBJ1-4; 8 nucleotides align to TRBD1. The length of the CDR3 is 15 residues. Germline V CDR1 and CDR2: MNHEY, SVGAGI. J was trimmed by 5 bases and V by 2 bases; bases with no gene match: 4. CDR3 region: CASSYVGTGNEKLFF. The DNA for the CDR3 is TGTGCCAGCAGTTACGTAGGGACAGGCAATGAAAAACTGTTTTTT.

The rearrangement joins TRBV29-1 to TRBJ1-2; unclear D gene. Germline V CDR1 and CDR2: SQVTM, ANQGSEA. The CDR3 length is 10 residues. V shed 1 base and J shed 6 bases, with 3 bases lying between them. As DNA, the CDR3 is TGCAGCGTTGAAGCAGATGGCTACACCTTC. It encodes CSVEADGYTF.

The chain couples TRBV6-5 to TRBJ2-5; D unclear. Germline V lookup: CDR1 MNHEY, CDR2 SVGAGI. V lost 6 bases to trimming and J lost 0 bases, with 8 bases between them. CDR3 length: 13 amino acids. CDR3 DNA sequence: TGTGCCAGCAGGTCACTGGACCAAGAGACCCAGTACTTC. Translated, it gives CASRSLDQETQYF.

The chain joins TRBV20-1 to TRBJ1-1; the D is unclear. Germline CDR1 DFQATT, CDR2 SNEGSKA (reference sequence). The length of the CDR3 is 11 residues. The V gene lost 6 bases and the J gene lost 1 base, with 6 bases spanning the gap. CDR3 DNA sequence: TGCAGTGCAGGGAGGAACACTGAAGCTTTCTTT. Translating it yields CSAGRNTEAFF.

V and J are TRBV3-1 (or the pseudogene TRBV3-2) and TRBJ1-1; 8 bases align to TRBD1. The V segment lost 4 bases and the J segment 0 bases; nucleotides outside the gene matches: 1. The CDR3 is 14 amino acids. Germline CDR1 and CDR2: LGHDT and YNNKEL (reference sequence). The CDR3 coding sequence is TGTGCCAGCAGCCCGACAGGGGTGAACACTGAAGCTTTCTTT. Its translation: CASSPTGVNTEAFF.

V is TRBV3-1 (or the pseudogene TRBV3-2) and J is TRBJ2-3; 8 bases agree with TRBD2. The CDR3 runs 14 residues. CDR1 is LGHDT, CDR2 YNNKEL, per germline (reference sequence). Trimming removed 3 bases from V and 7 bases from J; junction bases left unmatched: 6. CDR3 sequence (DNA): TGTGCCAGCAGCCACCAGACTAGCGTGAATACGCAGTATTTT. This codes for CASSHQTSVNTQYF.